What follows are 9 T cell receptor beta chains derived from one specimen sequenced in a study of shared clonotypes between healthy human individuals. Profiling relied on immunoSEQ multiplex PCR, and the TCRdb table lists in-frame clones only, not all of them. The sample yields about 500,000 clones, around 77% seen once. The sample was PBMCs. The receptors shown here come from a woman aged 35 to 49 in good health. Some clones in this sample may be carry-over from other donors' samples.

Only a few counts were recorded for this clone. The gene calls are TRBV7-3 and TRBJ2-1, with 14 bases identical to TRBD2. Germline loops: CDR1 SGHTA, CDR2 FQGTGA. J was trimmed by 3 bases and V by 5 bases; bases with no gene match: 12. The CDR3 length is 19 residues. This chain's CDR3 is CASSRLAGGSAGVYNEQFF. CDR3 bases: TGTGCCAGCAGCAGACTAGCGGGAGGGTCCGCGGGGGTCTACAATGAGCAGTTCTTC.

This CDR3 reads CASSFTGQGNTEAFF. CDR3 bases: TGTGCCAGCAGTTTCACGGGACAGGGAAACACTGAAGCTTTCTTT. The chain has TRBV28 and TRBJ1-1; 9 nucleotides match TRBD1. The germline V gene encodes CDR1 MDHEN and CDR2 SYDVKM. This CDR3 is built from 15 residues. Trimming took 3 bases from V and 2 from J; bases not matched to a gene: 4.

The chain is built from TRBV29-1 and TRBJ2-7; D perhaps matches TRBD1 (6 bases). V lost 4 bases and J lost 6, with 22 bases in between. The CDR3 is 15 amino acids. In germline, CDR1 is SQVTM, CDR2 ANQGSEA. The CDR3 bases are TGCAGCGTTGGCCAACTACAGGGTTCGGTGGGCGAGCAGTACTTC. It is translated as CSVGQLQGSVGEQYF.

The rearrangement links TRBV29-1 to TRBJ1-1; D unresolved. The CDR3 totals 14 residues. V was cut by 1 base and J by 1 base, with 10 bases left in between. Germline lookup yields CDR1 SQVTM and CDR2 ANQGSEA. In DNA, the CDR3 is TGCAGCGTTGAAGTAGGTCAGAGGAACACTGAAGCTTTCTTT. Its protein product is CSVEVGQRNTEAFF.

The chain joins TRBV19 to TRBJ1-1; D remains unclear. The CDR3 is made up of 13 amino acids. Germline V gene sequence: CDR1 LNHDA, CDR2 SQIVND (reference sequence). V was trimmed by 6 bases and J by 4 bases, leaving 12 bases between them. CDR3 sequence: CASSPTGITEAFF. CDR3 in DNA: TGTGCCAGTAGCCCCACGGGGATCACTGAAGCTTTCTTT.

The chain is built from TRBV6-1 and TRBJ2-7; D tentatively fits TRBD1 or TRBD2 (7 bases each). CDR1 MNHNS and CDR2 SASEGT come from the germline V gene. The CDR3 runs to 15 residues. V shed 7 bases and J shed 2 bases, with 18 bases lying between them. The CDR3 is CASTVGEGATYEQYF. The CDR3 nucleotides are TGTGCCAGCACCGTGGGGGAGGGGGCAACCTACGAGCAGTACTTC.

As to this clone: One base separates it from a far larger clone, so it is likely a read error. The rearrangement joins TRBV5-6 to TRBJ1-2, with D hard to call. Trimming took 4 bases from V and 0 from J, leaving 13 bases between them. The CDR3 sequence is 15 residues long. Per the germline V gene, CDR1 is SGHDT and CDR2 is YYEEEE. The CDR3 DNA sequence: TGTGCCAGCAGCGTCCGGGAACAGACTAACTATGGCTACACCTTC. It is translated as CASSVREQTNYGYTF.

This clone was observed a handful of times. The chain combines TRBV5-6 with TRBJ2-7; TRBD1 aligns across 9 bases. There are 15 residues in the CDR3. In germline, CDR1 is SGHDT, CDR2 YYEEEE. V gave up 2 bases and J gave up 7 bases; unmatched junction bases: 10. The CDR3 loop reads CASSFPGQGGFEQYF. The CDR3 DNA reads TGTGCCAGCAGCTTCCCGGGACAGGGCGGCTTTGAGCAGTACTTC.

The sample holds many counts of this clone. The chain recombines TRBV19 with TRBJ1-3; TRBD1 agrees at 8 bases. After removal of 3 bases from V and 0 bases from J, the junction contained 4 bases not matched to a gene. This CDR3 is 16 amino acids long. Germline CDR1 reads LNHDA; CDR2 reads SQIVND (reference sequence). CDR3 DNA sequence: TGTGCCAGTAGTATCCAGGGGGCCAACTCTGGAAACACCATATATTTT. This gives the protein CASSIQGANSGNTIYF.